The 16 T cell receptor beta chains presented below share a single source sample, sequenced in a study of T cell responses to AZD1222 COVID-19 vaccine. Assay used: immunoSEQ multiplex PCR; TCRdb lists only in-frame clones, some missing. The table has about 130,000 clones, around 87% seen once; the top ten hold 10%. Sequenced here: peripheral blood, sampled on day 0 of AZD1222 vaccination. The origin of the receptors is an adult in good health.

In its sample, this clone was seen once. This rearrangement joins TRBV11-2 to TRBJ2-2, with 10 bases matching TRBD2. This CDR3 is built from 15 residues. The germline gives CDR1 SGHAT, CDR2 FQNNGV. V shed 8 bases and J 7 bases; nucleotides not matched to a gene: 10. The CDR3 protein is CASSDSGGRVGELFF. The CDR3 nucleotides read TGTGCCAGCTCCGATAGCGGGGGGCGGGTCGGGGAGCTGTTTTTT.

The chain has TRBV29-1 and TRBJ1-1; a weak D match, TRBD1 (5 bases). In germline, CDR1 is SQVTM, CDR2 ANQGSEA. Trimming left V 5 bases short and J 2 bases short, with 12 bases between. The CDR3 is 13 amino acids. The CDR3: CSVKWGSNTEAFF. In DNA form, the CDR3 reads TGCAGCGTTAAATGGGGGTCTAACACTGAAGCTTTCTTT.

The chain employs TRBV12-3 or TRBV12-4 and TRBJ1-1; D is unresolved. The CDR3 extends over 11 amino acids. V lost 3 bases, J lost 3 bases, and 2 bases lay in between. This chain's CDR3 is CASSFDTEAFF. As DNA, the CDR3 is TGTGCCAGCAGTTTCGACACTGAAGCTTTCTTT.

The genes are TRBV27 and TRBJ1-1, with TRBD1 identical over 10 bases. This CDR3 is built from 17 residues. Germline V lookup: CDR1 MNHEY, CDR2 SMNVEV (reference sequence). V lost 2 bases and J lost 0; bases outside the gene matches: 6. The CDR3 DNA reads as TGTGCCAGCAGTTTAGAGGGGACAGGGGTATTGAACACTGAAGCTTTCTTT. Its protein product is CASSLEGTGVLNTEAFF.

The rearrangement joins TRBV11-1 to TRBJ1-1, with D perhaps TRBD1 (6 bases). The germline V gene encodes CDR1 SGHAT and CDR2 FQDESV (reference sequence). Trimming removed 3 bases at V and 4 bases at J, with 15 bases between. This CDR3 is built from 15 residues. As DNA, the CDR3 is TGTGCCAGCAGCTTTTTTGAGGGGGTTGGCACTGAAGCTTTCTTT. Its protein product is CASSFFEGVGTEAFF.

J is TRBJ2-3 and V is TRBV28; 8 bases line up with TRBD2. The CDR3 runs to 15 residues. Germline lookup yields CDR1 MDHEN and CDR2 SYDVKM. V lost 6 bases to trimming and J lost 2 bases; unmatched junction nucleotides: 7. CDR3 protein: CASSPSGSVTDTQYF. The CDR3 DNA sequence: TGTGCCAGCAGCCCGAGCGGGAGTGTCACAGATACGCAGTATTTT.

The gene calls are TRBV2 and TRBJ1-5; D is undetermined. Germline loops: CDR1 SNHLY, CDR2 FYNNEI. The CDR3 is 12 amino acids. Trimming left V 6 bases short and J 1 base short, with 4 bases between. The DNA for the CDR3 is TGTGCCAGCAGGCAGAGCAATCAGCCCCAGCATTTT. This codes for CASRQSNQPQHF.

The chain recombines TRBV6-5 with TRBJ1-2, with D possibly matching TRBD1 (6 bases). Trimming took off 6 bases at V and 2 bases at J, with 13 bases between the two ends. The CDR3 length is 14 residues. The V gene's germline CDR1 is MNHEY and CDR2 SVGAGI. DNA for the CDR3: TGTGCCAGCAGCCGTTCACAGGGAAACTATGGCTACACCTTC. Translation: CASSRSQGNYGYTF.

The chain employs TRBV6-5 and TRBJ1-5; maybe TRBD1 (5 bases). This CDR3 spans 16 amino acids. V dropped 2 bases and J dropped 2 bases, with 13 bases sitting between them. Germline CDR1 is MNHEY and CDR2 is SVGAGI. CDR3 sequence reads: CASSYGGGERNQPQHF. The CDR3 nucleotides read TGTGCCAGCAGTTACGGGGGAGGAGAACGCAATCAGCCCCAGCATTTT.

The gene calls are TRBV27 and TRBJ1-5; tentative D call: TRBD1 (5 bases). This CDR3 comprises 14 residues. Trimming removed 5 bases at V and 9 bases at J, with 17 bases between. CDR1 is MNHEY, CDR2 SMNVEV, per germline (reference sequence). DNA for the CDR3: TGTGCCAGCAGTCCCCATTCCGGGACGCCGCCCCAGCATTTT. This encodes CASSPHSGTPPQHF.

This clone was counted between two and nine times. The chain is built from TRBV2 and TRBJ2-2; D gene uncertain. Trimming removed 4 bases at V and 7 bases at J, with 13 bases between. The CDR3 length is 14 residues. The germline V gene has CDR1 SNHLY and CDR2 FYNNEI. This chain's CDR3 is CASSVLNQVGELFF. The CDR3 DNA sequence: TGTGCCAGCAGTGTTTTAAACCAGGTCGGGGAGCTGTTTTTT.

The chain carries TRBV6-2 or TRBV6-3 and TRBJ1-2; unclear D gene. Germline V lookup: CDR1 MNHEY, CDR2 SVGEGT. V was shortened by 2 bases and J by 5 bases, with 12 bases between the two germline ends. This CDR3 is 14 amino acids long. CDR3 nucleotides: TGTGCCAGCAGTTACCCCCTCGATGGGTATGGCTACACCTTC. Translated: CASSYPLDGYGYTF.

The rearrangement links TRBV4-2 to TRBJ2-7, with 9 bases lining up with TRBD2. The CDR3 covers 18 residues. The V and J ends lost 1 base and 2 bases, in that order; junction bases with no gene match: 12. The germline gives CDR1 LGHNA, CDR2 YNFKEQ. The CDR3 region has the DNA TGTGCCAGCAGCCAAGTGACTAGCGGAGGATTGTCGCCCTACGAGCAGTACTTC. Protein product: CASSQVTSGGLSPYEQYF.

The chain joins TRBV3-1 (or the pseudogene TRBV3-2) to TRBJ1-5; the match to TRBD1 covers 7 bases. J lost 4 bases, V lost 5 bases, and 5 bases had no gene match. In germline, CDR1 is LGHDT, CDR2 YNNKEL (reference sequence). This CDR3 region has 14 residues. DNA of the CDR3: TGTGCCAGCAGCTGGGGACAGAAAAATCAGCCCCAGCATTTT. Its protein product is CASSWGQKNQPQHF.

The V call is TRBV7-2, the J call TRBJ2-1; perhaps TRBD1 as D (7 bases). This CDR3 comprises 16 residues. Germline CDR1 and CDR2: SGHTA and FQGNSA. V dropped 5 bases and J dropped 9 bases, with 23 bases sitting between them. The CDR3 loop reads CASSARGQRGASEQFF. The CDR3 bases are TGTGCCAGCAGCGCCCGGGGACAGAGGGGGGCGAGTGAGCAGTTCTTC.

This chain uses TRBV7-2 with TRBJ2-4; D not certain. CDR1 and CDR2 from the germline V gene are SGHTA and FQGNSA. V lost 3 bases and J 0 bases, leaving 12 bases between the germline ends. The CDR3 covers 16 residues. The CDR3 nucleotides read TGTGCCAGCAGCTTGGGCAGTTCACTAGCCAAAAACATTCAGTACTTC. Translation: CASSLGSSLAKNIQYF. Full variable domain (rest looked up from reference TRBV7-2 and TRBJ2-4): GAGVSQSPSNKVTEKGKDVELRCDPISGHTALYWYRQSLGQGLEFLIYFQGNSAPDKSGLPSDRFSAERTGGSVSTLTIQRTQQEDSAVYLCASSLGSSLAKNIQYFGAGTRLSVL.